These T cell receptor beta chains were read from a single sample in a study of T-cell memory formation after mild COVID-19. MiXCR was run by TCRdb on the 5' RACE reads, yielding one entry per CDR3 protein. The sample lists just over 400,000 distinct CDR3 sequences, more than 20% seen once, with over 10% in the top ten. Sequencing was done on a sample of PBMCs or a T cell subset sorted from them (not recorded which). These receptors came from an adult woman who had mild COVID-19 (a few samples of this study predate the infection). Cell type and time point are not known. The CDR3 runs from the conserved cysteine through the conserved F or W. D genes are given only for firm matches. Size tells how often a clone was seen (once, few, many) or the class of an expanded clone, and some rows leave it out.

>TRBV20-1|TRBJ2-5|-|-
TGCAGTGCTAGAGCTGACGGGGGGCCCTTCCAAGAGACCCAGTACTTC
CSARADGGPFQETQYF
>TRBV7-3|TRBJ2-7|few|TRBD2
TGTGCCAGCAGTAAGGTAGCGGGTGCCTACGAGCAGTACTTC
CASSKVAGAYEQYF
>TRBV30|TRBJ1-5|few|-
TGTGCCTGGAGCGTCGGGGGGGGCAATCAGCCCCAGCATTTT
CAWSVGGGNQPQHF
>TRBV4-3|TRBJ2-2|many|-
TGCGCCAGCAGCCCTCATGAGGGATCCCCCGGGGAGCTGTTTTTT
CASSPHEGSPGELFF
>TRBV7-9|TRBJ2-7|-|-
TGTGCCAGCAGCTTAGACGACGAGCAGTACTTC
CASSLDDEQYF
>TRBV7-2|TRBJ2-3|few|-
TGTGCCAGCAGCTTTAGCGCCGGCACAGATACGCAGTATTTT
CASSFSAGTDTQYF
>TRBV5-6|TRBJ2-1|-|TRBD1
TGTGCCAGCGACAGGGTGACCTACAATGAGCAGTTCTTC
CASDRVTYNEQFF
>TRBV24-1|TRBJ2-5|-|-
TGTGCCACCGAACAGGGAGGGGGGGCCCAGTACTTC
CATEQGGGAQYF
>TRBV7-9|TRBJ2-5|once|TRBD1
TGTGCCAGCAGCGTAATCGTAACAGGGGGCGTTGAGACCCAGTACTTC
CASSVIVTGGVETQYF
>TRBV7-8|TRBJ2-1|-|-
TGTGCCAGCAGCTTAGTAAGGCCAAATGAGCAGTTCTTC
CASSLVRPNEQFF
>TRBV20-1|TRBJ2-5|-|TRBD2
TGCAGTGCTAGAGGGGGGCTAGCGGGAGATCGAGAGACCCAGTACTTC
CSARGGLAGDRETQYF
>TRBV12-3/TRBV12-4|TRBJ2-3|-|-
TGTGCCAGCAGTTTATTAGGGGGGGGAGGAGTTACGCAGTATTTT
CASSLLGGGGVTQYF
>TRBV5-4|TRBJ2-2|-|-
TGTGCCAGCAGCCGTGGGACTCGGAACACCGGGGAGCTGTTTTTT
CASSRGTRNTGELFF
>TRBV20-1|TRBJ1-5|-|-
TGCAGTGCTAGAGAACCCAGGGGCCCCAATCAGCCCCAGCATTTT
CSAREPRGPNQPQHF
>TRBV20-1|TRBJ1-5|-|-
TGCAGTGCTAGAATAGGGCAGGGCGAGCCCCAGCATTTT
CSARIGQGEPQHF
>TRBV25-1|TRBJ2-3|-|TRBD1
TGTGCCAGCAGCACCCGCCGGGACAGGGGCACAGATACGCAGTATTTT
CASSTRRDRGTDTQYF
>TRBV6-6|TRBJ2-7|few|-
TGTGCCAGCAGCCAAACCGGGACTCTCTCCTACGAGCAGTACTTC
CASSQTGTLSYEQYF
>TRBV24-1|TRBJ2-1|-|TRBD2
TGTGCCACCGGGACTAGCGGGTCCCACAATGAGCAGTTCTTC
CATGTSGSHNEQFF
>TRBV7-8|TRBJ2-1|-|-
TGTGCCAGCAGCAAAGAGGTCCGGGGTGAGCAGTTCTTC
CASSKEVRGEQFF
>TRBV3-1|TRBJ1-1|-|TRBD1
TGTGCCAGCAGCCCTCGACAGGGCCCGATGAACACTGAAGCTTTCTTT
CASSPRQGPMNTEAFF
>TRBV24-1|TRBJ2-1|-|TRBD2
TGTGCCACCAGTGAACCCGGGAGGTACAATGAGCAGTTCTTC
CATSEPGRYNEQFF
>TRBV7-2|TRBJ2-4|-|-
TGTGCCAGCAGCTCCTCGGAGGGCAACATTCAGTACTTC
CASSSSEGNIQYF
>TRBV10-3|TRBJ2-3|-|-
TGTGCCATCAGTGAGGGGCTAGTGGGGAGCACAGATACGCAGTATTTT
CAISEGLVGSTDTQYF
>TRBV12-3/TRBV12-4|TRBJ2-1|-|-
TGTGCCAGCAGTTTATCGCGGAGTTACAATGAGCAGTTCTTC
CASSLSRSYNEQFF